The 32 T cell receptor beta chains listed next were all sequenced from one sample in a study of human T cells and chemical hapten exposure. Time point reported: healthy volunteer bleed at 2 weeks. The total RNA was obtained from whole blood that was not fractionated. TCRdb ran MiXCR on the RACE reads and lists one entry per CDR3 protein. The data hold 45,000 or so distinct CDR3 sequences, with nearly 4.5% observed a single time. Sequencing was done on a sample of whole blood. These receptors were collected from a human donor in good health. Some clones in this sample may be carry-over from other donors' samples.

This clonotype was detected ten times or more. The chain combines TRBV5-6 with TRBJ2-7, with D maybe TRBD2 (5 bases). Trimming left V 0 bases short and J 3 bases short, with 10 bases between. Germline V CDR1 and CDR2: SGHDT, YYEEEE. The CDR3 is 14 residues long. The DNA for the CDR3 is TGTGCCAGCAGCTTGGTCCACCGGGACTACGAGCAGTACTTC. Translating gives CASSLVHRDYEQYF.

Ten or more counts support this clonotype. The rearrangement links TRBV20-1 to TRBJ2-5; the match to TRBD2 covers 7 bases. Germline CDR1 DFQATT, CDR2 SNEGSKA (reference sequence). V lost 3 bases to trimming and J lost 5 bases; unmatched junction nucleotides: 3. CDR3 length equals 12 residues. The DNA for the CDR3 is TGCAGTGCTAGGCCGGGGGGTGAGACCCAGTACTTC. Amino acid sequence: CSARPGGETQYF.

This clonotype came up a few times. The chain couples TRBV28 to TRBJ2-1, with D perhaps TRBD2 (5 bases). Germline V gene data show CDR1 as MDHEN and CDR2 as SYDVKM. Trimming stripped 6 bases from V and 4 bases from J, with 19 bases between. This CDR3 region has 16 residues. This chain's CDR3 is CASSRGSGPDYNEQFF. The CDR3 DNA is TGTGCCAGCAGCCGAGGGTCCGGGCCCGATTACAATGAGCAGTTCTTC.

A remark on this clonotype: This sequence may be a read error, since a much larger clone differs from it by one base. The chain has TRBV5-8 and TRBJ1-1; perhaps TRBD1 as D (6 bases). Germline V gives CDR1 SGHTS, CDR2 YDEGEE. Trimming removed 0 bases from V and 5 bases from J, with 17 bases in between. The CDR3 extends over 16 amino acids. This CDR3 reads CASSLVGTGRGTEAFF. DNA for the CDR3: TGTGCCAGCAGCTTGGTCGGCACGGGCAGGGGAACTGAAGCTTTCTTT.

This clonotype was seen a handful of times. The chain uses TRBV7-9 and TRBJ1-5; D perhaps matches TRBD1 (6 bases). V lost 1 base to trimming and J lost 12 bases, with 13 bases between them. Germline CDR1 SEHNR, CDR2 FQNEAQ (reference sequence). The CDR3 runs 13 residues. This chain's CDR3 is CASSLGGGRVQHF. The CDR3 DNA reads TGTGCCAGCAGCTTAGGGGGGGGCAGGGTCCAGCATTTT. The variable domain in full, completed from reference TRBV7-9 and TRBJ1-5, reads DTGVSQNPRHKITKRGQNVTFRCDPISEHNRLYWYRQTLGQGPEFLTYFQNEAQLEKSRLLSDRFSAERPKGSFSTLEIQRTEQGDSAMYLCASSLGGGRVQHFGDGTRLSIL.

V usage is TRBV28 and J usage is TRBJ2-3; maybe TRBD2 (5 bases). Deletions cut 5 bases from V and 5 bases from J, with 14 bases between. Germline values: CDR1 MDHEN, CDR2 SYDVKM. The CDR3 has 14 residues. The CDR3 DNA is TGTGCCAGCAGTCGAGTTTATGCGGGAGATACGCAGTATTTT. It is translated as CASSRVYAGDTQYF.

The rearrangement joins TRBV29-1 to TRBJ2-1; tentatively, D is TRBD1 or TRBD2 (5 bases each). The germline V and J ends were trimmed by 3 bases and 4 bases, with 13 bases remaining between them. CDR3 length: 14 residues. Per the germline V gene, CDR1 is SQVTM and CDR2 is ANQGSEA. CDR3 nucleotide sequence: TGCAGCGTTGACCAGGGAAGGGAGTACAATGAGCAGTTCTTC. Residues: CSVDQGREYNEQFF.

This clonotype was seen ten or more times. The V and J genes are TRBV20-1 and TRBJ1-2, with D possibly TRBD1 on 5 matching bases. Trimming took off 3 bases at V and 8 bases at J, with 13 bases between the two ends. CDR1 and CDR2 from the germline V gene are DFQATT and SNEGSKA (reference sequence). This CDR3 comprises 12 residues. Here the CDR3 DNA reads TGCAGTGCTAGGGGAGGGGAGGAAGGCTACACCTTC. Translation: CSARGGEEGYTF.

In this sample, this clonotype turned up a few times. The chain combines TRBV28 with TRBJ1-2; D is possibly TRBD1 (6 bases). Germline V CDR1 and CDR2: MDHEN, SYDVKM. This CDR3 region has 14 residues. Trimming took 2 bases from V and 4 from J, leaving 11 bases between them. CDR3 in amino acids: CASSLQGQSYGYTF. The CDR3 nucleotides read TGTGCCAGCAGTTTACAGGGACAAAGCTATGGCTACACCTTC.

This clonotype was counted many times. This sequence joins TRBV7-8 and TRBJ1-5; 9 nucleotides align to TRBD1. The CDR3 loop spans 17 amino acids. V was clipped by 4 bases and J by 0 bases; unmatched bases: 7. The germline CDR1 and CDR2 sequences are SGHVS and FQNEAQ. In DNA form, the CDR3 reads TGTGCCAGCAGCTACCGGGACAGGGAAACTAGCAATCAGCCCCAGCATTTT. Residues: CASSYRDRETSNQPQHF.

For the CDR3, the DNA is TGTGCCAGCAGCCCTGGAACAGCCGAAATGGCTTTCTTT. Its protein is CASSPGTAEMAFF. The genes are TRBV7-9 and TRBJ1-1, with D hard to call. The CDR3 runs to 13 residues. Per the germline V gene, CDR1 is SEHNR and CDR2 is FQNEAQ (reference sequence). Trimming removed 5 bases from V and 11 bases from J, with 18 bases in between.

This clonotype has at least ten counts. The chain carries TRBV12-3 or TRBV12-4 and TRBJ1-1; no clear D. V was pared by 6 bases and J by 3 bases, with 8 bases between. CDR3 length: 12 amino acids. CDR3 amino acids: CASRSDYTEAFF. As DNA, the CDR3 is TGTGCCAGCAGATCGGACTACACTGAAGCTTTCTTT.

A few counts support this clonotype. The chain uses TRBV6-5 and TRBJ2-2; D ambiguous. V was pared by 2 bases and J by 0 bases, with 7 bases between. This CDR3 is 15 amino acids long. In germline, CDR1 is MNHEY, CDR2 SVGAGI. DNA of the CDR3: TGTGCCAGCAGTTACGGAAATACGAACACCGGGGAGCTGTTTTTT. Residues: CASSYGNTNTGELFF.

The chain has TRBV6-5 and TRBJ1-2, with 8 bases fitting TRBD1. V gave up 5 bases and J gave up 2 bases; unmatched junction bases: 7. The germline V gene encodes CDR1 MNHEY and CDR2 SVGAGI. The CDR3 contains 15 residues. The CDR3 nucleotides read TGTGCCAGCAGTACCGGGACAGGACTAAACTATGGCTACACCTTC. Translation gives CASSTGTGLNYGYTF.

The rearrangement links TRBV27 to TRBJ2-7, with TRBD1 identical over 8 bases. The trim removed 0 bases at V and 3 bases at J, leaving 7 bases unmatched. Germline loops: CDR1 MNHEY, CDR2 SMNVEV (reference sequence). The CDR3 runs to 16 residues. The CDR3 region has the DNA TGTGCCAGCAGTTTATCGGGGGACAGGCCCTACTACGAGCAGTACTTC. Encoded protein: CASSLSGDRPYYEQYF.

This chain joins TRBV12-3 or TRBV12-4 and TRBJ2-5, with no clear D. Trimming removed 0 bases from V and 5 bases from J, with 10 bases in between. The CDR3 length is 14 residues. The chain's CDR3 is CASSLALLGETQYF. CDR3 sequence (DNA): TGTGCCAGCAGTTTAGCGCTCTTAGGGGAGACCCAGTACTTC.

This clonotype was counted ten times or more. In nucleotides, the CDR3 is TGTGCCAGCAGCCCTACTAGCGGGAGGGCAGATACGCAGTATTTT. Translated: CASSPTSGRADTQYF. The V call is TRBV7-2, the J call TRBJ2-3, with TRBD2 matching over 13 bases. The CDR3 has 15 amino acids. Per germline, CDR1 SGHTA and CDR2 FQGNSA. With V trimmed by 5 bases and J by 4 bases, 3 bases remained unmatched.

This clonotype was found many times. The DNA of the CDR3 is TGTGCCAGCAGTTACCGGGGACGGCCCTACGAGCAGTACTTC. This translates into CASSYRGRPYEQYF. The gene calls are TRBV6-5 and TRBJ2-7; possibly TRBD1 or TRBD2 for D (5 bases each). Trimming cost V 2 bases and J 2 bases, with 10 bases left between them. This CDR3 region has 14 residues. Germline V lookup: CDR1 MNHEY, CDR2 SVGAGI.

The chain recombines TRBV27 with TRBJ1-5; D not resolved. Between the trimmed V and J ends, which lost 4 bases and 3 bases, there was a span of 4 bases. Germline V lookup: CDR1 MNHEY, CDR2 SMNVEV (reference sequence). The CDR3 covers 12 residues. The CDR3 protein is CASSSFNQPQHF. The CDR3 coding sequence is TGTGCCAGCAGTTCCTTCAATCAGCCCCAGCATTTT.

This clonotype was seen a few times. At one end, the junction sequence differs from germline, possibly due to a read error. V gene TRBV6-1 combines with J gene TRBJ2-7; TRBD1 matches at 9 bases. Germline V lookup: CDR1 MNHNS, CDR2 SASEGT. The CDR3 consists of 16 residues. This CDR3 reads CASSFLPGQGVTDFLF. In DNA form, the CDR3 reads TGTGCCAGCAGTTTTCTCCCGGGACAGGGCGTTACGGACTTTCTCTTC.

The V gene is TRBV25-1, the J gene TRBJ1-4; D possibly corresponds to TRBD1 (6 bases). Trimming left V 4 bases short and J 14 bases short, with 14 bases between. Germline lookup yields CDR1 MGHDK and CDR2 SYGVNS. The CDR3 has 12 amino acids. CDR3: CASSVRRDNLFF. The CDR3 coding sequence is TGTGCCAGCAGTGTCCGCCGGGACAACCTGTTTTTT.

In its sample, this clonotype was seen many times. The J gene is TRBJ2-4, the V gene TRBV7-8, with 11 bases identical to TRBD2. J lost 11 bases, V lost 4 bases, and 13 bases had no gene match. This CDR3 spans 16 amino acids. Germline CDR1 is SGHVS and CDR2 is FQNEAQ. CDR3 residues: CASSSGTSGSLAFQYF. In DNA form, the CDR3 reads TGTGCCAGCAGCTCCGGGACTAGCGGCTCCTTAGCATTTCAGTACTTC.

The chain uses TRBV6-1 and TRBJ1-5; 10 positions match TRBD1. The CDR3 runs to 19 residues. Germline-derived CDR1 and CDR2 are MNHNS and SASEGT. Trimming took 3 bases from V and 0 from J; bases not matched to a gene: 11. This CDR3 is CASSDHRDRGYNSNQPQHF. CDR3 nucleotide sequence: TGTGCCAGCAGTGATCACCGGGACAGGGGCTACAATAGCAATCAGCCCCAGCATTTT.

This clonotype has at least ten counts. This chain links TRBV24-1 with TRBJ2-6; D possibly corresponds to TRBD1 (5 bases). The CDR3 totals 15 residues. The ends were cut back, 8 bases at V and 8 bases at J, with 18 bases in the middle. Per the germline V gene, CDR1 is KGHDR and CDR2 is SFDVKD. CDR3 loop: CATNPGQGSTNVLTF. The DNA for the CDR3 is TGTGCCACCAACCCCGGGCAGGGTTCCACCAACGTCCTGACTTTC.

This clonotype was recorded a few times. The chain joins TRBV29-1 to TRBJ1-1, with 9 positions matching TRBD1. Germline CDR1 and CDR2: SQVTM and ANQGSEA. With 6 bases clipped from V and 2 bases from J, the junction kept 16 bases outside the gene matches. The CDR3 is made up of 17 amino acids. The CDR3 spells CSVALVWTGEGNTEAFF. The CDR3 nucleotides are TGCAGCGTCGCCCTTGTGTGGACAGGGGAGGGAAACACTGAAGCTTTCTTT.

This clonotype has just a few counts. The chain couples TRBV11-1 to TRBJ2-7; D is unclear. The CDR3 is 15 amino acids. CDR1 is SGHAT, CDR2 FQDESV, per germline (reference sequence). Between the trimmed V and J ends, which lost 2 bases and 1 base, there was a span of 12 bases. This chain's CDR3 is CASSLPGSRSYEQYF. The DNA for the CDR3 is TGTGCCAGCAGCTTACCGGGCAGTAGATCCTACGAGCAGTACTTC. The full variable domain, rest sourced from reference TRBV11-1 and TRBJ2-7, is EAEVAQSPRYKITEKSQAVAFWCDPISGHATLYWYRQILGQGPELLVQFQDESVVDDSQLPKDRFSAERLKGVDSTLKIQPAELGDSAMYLCASSLPGSRSYEQYFGPGTRLTVT.

This clonotype was seen at least ten times. The chain uses TRBV28 and TRBJ1-1; TRBD1 matches 8 bases. Germline lookup yields CDR1 MDHEN and CDR2 SYDVKM. V lost 3 bases and J lost 4; bases outside the gene matches: 10. The CDR3 length is 16 residues. DNA for the CDR3: TGTGCCAGCAGTTTCAGTGGAGCAGGGGGCGGCACTGAAGCTTTCTTT. This translates into CASSFSGAGGGTEAFF. The full variable domain, with the rest looked up from reference TRBV28 and TRBJ1-1, is DVKVTQSSRYLVKRTGEKVFLECVQDMDHENMFWYRQDPGLGLRLIYFSYDVKMKEKGDIPEGYSVSREKKERFSLILESASTNQTSMYLCASSFSGAGGGTEAFFGQGTRLTVV.

This clonotype was recorded at least ten times. The chain couples TRBV7-9 to TRBJ1-1; D uncertain. The length of the CDR3 is 11 residues. V lost 5 bases, J lost 6 bases, and 7 bases lay in between. Germline V gene sequence: CDR1 SEHNR, CDR2 FQNEAQ (reference sequence). This CDR3 is CASSRWAEAFF. CDR3 coding DNA: TGTGCCAGCAGCCGATGGGCTGAAGCTTTCTTT.

The chain has TRBV3-1 and TRBJ1-5, with TRBD1 matching over 7 bases. Germline V gene lookup returns CDR1 LGHDT and CDR2 YNNKEL (reference sequence). The V and J ends lost 6 bases and 7 bases, in that order; junction bases with no gene match: 12. The CDR3 length is 15 residues. The CDR3 loop is CASSPGTAAGQPQHF. The CDR3 bases are TGTGCCAGCAGTCCGGGGACAGCCGCTGGCCAGCCCCAGCATTTT.

This clonotype was seen ten or more times. J is TRBJ2-7 and V is TRBV28; tentatively, D is TRBD1 or TRBD2 (5 bases each). This CDR3 has 14 amino acids. In germline, CDR1 is MDHEN, CDR2 SYDVKM. Trimming stripped 6 bases from V and 5 bases from J, with 17 bases between. The CDR3 coding sequence is TGTGCCAGCAGGCCAGGGACGCCCCCCCACGAGCAGTACTTC. This codes for CASRPGTPPHEQYF.

This clonotype has a count of ten or more. The rearrangement links TRBV28 to TRBJ1-6, with a possible D match to TRBD1 (6 bases). Deletions cut 3 bases from V and 1 base from J, with 10 bases between. Germline V gives CDR1 MDHEN, CDR2 SYDVKM. CDR3 length: 16 residues. Here the CDR3 reads CASSFPQGSYNSPLHF. CDR3 DNA sequence: TGTGCCAGCAGTTTCCCACAGGGATCCTATAATTCACCCCTCCACTTT. The full variable domain, its missing parts supplied by reference TRBV28 and TRBJ1-6, is DVKVTQSSRYLVKRTGEKVFLECVQDMDHENMFWYRQDPGLGLRLIYFSYDVKMKEKGDIPEGYSVSREKKERFSLILESASTNQTSMYLCASSFPQGSYNSPLHFGNGTRLTVT.

This clonotype was counted ten times or more. The V and J genes are TRBV12-3 or TRBV12-4 and TRBJ2-4; no reliable D call. The germline V and J ends were trimmed by 3 bases and 0 bases, with 9 bases remaining between them. This CDR3 is built from 15 residues. The CDR3 coding sequence is TGTGCCAGCAGTTTCCAGGACCTAGCCAAAAACATTCAGTACTTC. Translation gives CASSFQDLAKNIQYF.